This paragraph covers one T cell receptor beta chain sequence. Its specificity is unknown. The PCR ran on 60 Vbeta and 13 Jbeta primers. Assay: immunoSEQ multiplex PCR; the TCRdb copy retains only in-frame clones and omits some. Of some 150,000 clones listed, 55% to 75% are singletons. The data originate from a study of cytomegalovirus exposure and HLA in healthy donors. For the study at large: Prior work identified 120 million or so unique TCR beta sequences in 150 million to 200 million T cells.

Germline CDR1 is SGHDT and CDR2 is YYEEEE. This CDR3 is 13 amino acids long. Trimming took 0 bases from V and 13 from J, leaving 14 bases between them. General observations from the study: In a later analysis, HLA-associated beta chains showed higher expansion and lower generation probabilities than comparable chains. Some TCR beta chains (over 150 of them) were listed as cytomegalovirus-associated.

This TCR came from a human donor in good health. The chain links TRBV5-6 to TRBJ1-3; tentative D call: TRBD1 (6 bases). The material sequenced was PBMCs. The CDR3, as DNA: TGTGCCAGCAGCTTGGACCTGGGGGCGCGAATATATTTT. Protein sequence: CASSLDLGARIYF.